These 18 T cell receptor beta chains share one sample of origin, sequenced in a study of OX40 agonist ivuxolimab in advanced cancers. The repertoire was sequenced with immunoSEQ multiplex PCR; TCRdb's copy has only in-frame clones and lacks some. The table lists 81,000 or so clones, around nine tenths of them singletons. The material was CD4+ or CD8+ T cells sorted from blood, obtained in a trial of the OX40 agonist ivuxolimab. The receptors here all came from an adult with an advanced solid tumor such as melanoma, head and neck, liver or kidney cancer.

The chain has TRBV7-2 and TRBJ1-2; 7 bases align to TRBD1. The J segment lost 7 bases and the V segment lost 3 bases, leaving 8 bases of the junction unmatched. CDR1 is SGHTA and CDR2 is FQGNSA in the germline V gene. The CDR3 spans 14 residues. The CDR3 is CASSLTGWGSGYTF. The CDR3 bases are TGTGCCAGCAGCTTGACAGGGTGGGGGAGTGGCTACACCTTC.

The V and J genes are TRBV4-3 and TRBJ1-3; the D is unclear. Germline V gene sequence: CDR1 LGHNA, CDR2 YSLEER. Trimming took off 0 bases at V and 0 bases at J, with 9 bases between the two ends. The CDR3 is 16 amino acids. The CDR3 nucleotides read TGCGCCAGCAGCCAAGATCTGTGGAGCTCTGGAAACACCATATATTTT. Amino acids: CASSQDLWSSGNTIYF.

This chain connects TRBV19 to TRBJ1-4, with 7 positions matching TRBD1. The J segment lost 6 bases and the V segment lost 8 bases, leaving 6 bases of the junction unmatched. This CDR3 spans 13 amino acids. Per the germline V gene, CDR1 is LNHDA and CDR2 is SQIVND (reference sequence). Written as DNA, the CDR3 is TGTGCCAGTGGACAGGCCGCTGATGAAAAACTGTTTTTT. Protein product: CASGQAADEKLFF. Full variable domain (remainder filled in from reference TRBV19 and TRBJ1-4): DGGITQSPKYLFRKEGQNVTLSCEQNLNHDAMYWYRQDPGQGLRLIYYSQIVNDFQKGDIAEGYSVSREKKESFPLTVTSAQKNPTAFYLCASGQAADEKLFFGSGTQLSVL.

For this clone: The same CDR3 can be traced to other DNA sequences in this sample. The CDR3 is CASLRGRNTEAFF. The CDR3 DNA reads as TGTGCCAGCCTGAGGGGGAGAAACACTGAAGCTTTCTTT. This chain connects TRBV6-5 to TRBJ1-1, with a possible D match to TRBD1 (6 bases). The CDR3 spans 13 residues. Looked up from germline, CDR1 is MNHEY and CDR2 is SVGAGI. V was shortened by 8 bases and J by 2 bases, with 12 bases between the two germline ends.

This clone has just a few counts. This specimen includes other DNA sequences encoding the same CDR3. The chain joins TRBV19 to TRBJ1-5; no clear D. Germline CDR1 LNHDA, CDR2 SQIVND (reference sequence). The V end lost 1 base, the J end lost 4 bases, and 2 bases lay between the germline ends. The CDR3 is made up of 12 amino acids. The DNA for the CDR3 is TGTGCCAGTAGTATAGGTAATCAGCCCCAGCATTTT. This codes for CASSIGNQPQHF.

This clone is a singleton in its sample. The J gene is TRBJ1-6, the V gene TRBV5-5; D uncertain. CDR3 size: 15 residues. Trimming removed 4 bases from V and 8 bases from J, with 16 bases in between. Germline V gives CDR1 SGHKS, CDR2 YYEKEE (reference sequence). DNA for the CDR3: TGTGCCAGCAGCCCTGGACTGGGAACTCATTCACCCCTCCACTTT. The encoded protein is CASSPGLGTHSPLHF.

The chain employs TRBV27 and TRBJ2-7; 7 nucleotides align to TRBD1. CDR3 length equals 14 residues. V shed 3 bases and J 5 bases; nucleotides not matched to a gene: 7. Germline-derived CDR1 and CDR2 are MNHEY and SMNVEV (reference sequence). The CDR3 DNA is TGTGCCAGCAGTTTGGGCAGGGGGTACCACGAGCAGTACTTC. It translates to CASSLGRGYHEQYF.

This clone came up once. The rearrangement uses TRBV5-1 and TRBJ2-1; the match to TRBD2 covers 11 bases. The CDR3 loop spans 15 amino acids. The V and J ends lost 0 bases and 7 bases, in that order; junction bases with no gene match: 3. Germline lookup yields CDR1 SGHRS and CDR2 YFSETQ. CDR3 in DNA: TGCGCCAGCAGCTTGGGGCCTAGCGGGGGGAATGAGCAGTTCTTC. Protein sequence: CASSLGPSGGNEQFF.

This clone has only one observation. V gene TRBV25-1 combines with J gene TRBJ1-2, with D maybe TRBD1 (6 bases). V dropped 2 bases and J dropped 2 bases, with 9 bases sitting between them. Germline loops: CDR1 MGHDK, CDR2 SYGVNS. The CDR3 has 14 amino acids. The DNA for the CDR3 is TGTGCCAGCAGTGAACCCGACAGGAACTATGGCTACACCTTC. Translated: CASSEPDRNYGYTF.

The chain has TRBV7-8 and TRBJ1-1; maybe TRBD1 (5 bases). V dropped 5 bases and J dropped 3 bases, with 13 bases sitting between them. This CDR3 is 14 amino acids long. Germline V gives CDR1 SGHVS, CDR2 FQNEAQ. The CDR3 region has the DNA TGTGCCAGCAGCACACTAAGGGGTGACACTGAAGCTTTCTTT. It is translated as CASSTLRGDTEAFF.

This clone occurred once. V is TRBV7-3 and J is TRBJ2-5; TRBD1 matches at 8 bases. Germline V gene sequence: CDR1 SGHTA, CDR2 FQGTGA. The CDR3 has 15 amino acids. V gave up 4 bases and J gave up 2 bases; unmatched junction bases: 6. CDR3 in amino acids: CASSSQGVSQETQYF. CDR3 nucleotides: TGTGCCAGCAGCTCACAGGGGGTTAGTCAAGAGACCCAGTACTTC.

The V gene is TRBV7-2, the J gene TRBJ2-5, with D tentatively TRBD2 (6 bases). Germline values: CDR1 SGHTA, CDR2 FQGNSA. Trimming cost V 8 bases and J 4 bases, with 17 bases left between them. There are 14 residues in the CDR3. DNA for the CDR3: TGTGCCAGCGAGAGGGGCGGGGAGGTAGAGACCCAGTACTTC. It yields the protein CASERGGEVETQYF.

The chain is built from TRBV10-3 and TRBJ2-3; TRBD1 agrees at 9 bases. Germline CDR1 ENHRY, CDR2 SYGVKD. Losses at the gene ends were 8 bases for V and 2 bases for J; bases not matched to a gene: 5. This CDR3 has 14 residues. The CDR3 spells CAIRTGASTDTQYF. As DNA, the CDR3 is TGTGCCATCCGGACAGGGGCCTCCACAGATACGCAGTATTTT.

As regards this clone: The CDR3 carries no conserved terminal phenylalanine or tryptophan, so it likely arises from a read error. This rearrangement joins TRBV2 to TRBJ1-6; D is unclear. Trimming pared 5 bases from V and 7 bases from J, leaving 21 bases between. Per germline, CDR1 SNHLY and CDR2 FYNNEI. CDR3 length equals 17 residues. This CDR3 reads CASSPSGFQKRNSPLHL. The CDR3 DNA sequence: TGTGCCAGCAGTCCCTCCGGGTTTCAAAAAAGGAATTCACCCCTCCACCTT.

The chain recombines TRBV5-1 with TRBJ2-5; D might be TRBD1 (6 bases). Germline CDR1 reads SGHRS; CDR2 reads YFSETQ. The CDR3 has 18 amino acids. The V end was cut by 4 bases, the J end by 2 bases, with 24 bases between. CDR3 amino acids: CASSRNSQDSQSQETQYF. CDR3 DNA: TGCGCCAGCAGCCGTAATTCCCAGGACAGCCAGAGTCAAGAGACCCAGTACTTC. The full variable domain, with the rest looked up from reference TRBV5-1 and TRBJ2-5, is KAGVTQTPRYLIKTRGQQVTLSCSPISGHRSVSWYQQTPGQGLQFLFEYFSETQRNKGNFPGRFSGRQFSNSRSEMNVSTLELGDSALYLCASSRNSQDSQSQETQYFGPGTRLLVL.

The chain combines TRBV7-3 with TRBJ1-2, with D perhaps TRBD1 (6 bases). Germline CDR1 and CDR2: SGHTA and FQGTGA. The CDR3 contains 15 residues. V lost 2 bases and J 8 bases, leaving 18 bases between the germline ends. The CDR3 sequence is CASSLVAGGAQGYTF. Here the CDR3 DNA reads TGTGCCAGCAGCTTAGTCGCGGGGGGCGCGCAGGGCTACACCTTC.

This clone has just one count. This sequence joins TRBV5-6 and TRBJ2-7; 8 bases are a match to TRBD1. The V and J ends lost 5 bases and 1 base, in that order; junction bases with no gene match: 14. This CDR3 is 17 amino acids long. Germline-derived CDR1 and CDR2 are SGHDT and YYEEEE. The CDR3 DNA is TGTGCCAGCAGAATTTTCGGGACAGGCGGTGGGTCCTACGAGCAGTACTTC. It encodes CASRIFGTGGGSYEQYF.

This rearrangement joins TRBV11-2 to TRBJ2-2, with D perhaps matching TRBD1 (5 bases). V shed 5 bases and J shed 7 bases, with 17 bases lying between them. Germline V CDR1 and CDR2: SGHAT, FQNNGV. The CDR3 is 15 amino acids. DNA for the CDR3: TGTGCCAGCAGCCCTACCGGACAATGGGGCGGGGAGCTGTTTTTT. Translating gives CASSPTGQWGGELFF.